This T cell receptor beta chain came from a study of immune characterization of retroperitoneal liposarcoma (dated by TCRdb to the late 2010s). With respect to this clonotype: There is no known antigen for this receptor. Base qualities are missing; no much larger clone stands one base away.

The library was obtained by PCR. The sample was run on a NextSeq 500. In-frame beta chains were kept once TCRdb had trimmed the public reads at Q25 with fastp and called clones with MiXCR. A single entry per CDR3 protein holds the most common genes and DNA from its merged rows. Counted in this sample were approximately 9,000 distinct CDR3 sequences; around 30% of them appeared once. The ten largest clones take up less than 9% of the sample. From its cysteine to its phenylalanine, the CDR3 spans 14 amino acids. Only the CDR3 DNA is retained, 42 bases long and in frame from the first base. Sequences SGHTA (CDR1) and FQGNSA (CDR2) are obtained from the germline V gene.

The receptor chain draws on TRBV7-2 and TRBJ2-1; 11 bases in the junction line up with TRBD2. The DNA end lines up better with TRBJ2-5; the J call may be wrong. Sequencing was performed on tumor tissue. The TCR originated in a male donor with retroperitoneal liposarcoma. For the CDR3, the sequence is CASSFSGGEGTQYF. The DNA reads TGTGCCAGCAGCTTTAGCGGGGGGGAGGGGACCCAGTACTTC.